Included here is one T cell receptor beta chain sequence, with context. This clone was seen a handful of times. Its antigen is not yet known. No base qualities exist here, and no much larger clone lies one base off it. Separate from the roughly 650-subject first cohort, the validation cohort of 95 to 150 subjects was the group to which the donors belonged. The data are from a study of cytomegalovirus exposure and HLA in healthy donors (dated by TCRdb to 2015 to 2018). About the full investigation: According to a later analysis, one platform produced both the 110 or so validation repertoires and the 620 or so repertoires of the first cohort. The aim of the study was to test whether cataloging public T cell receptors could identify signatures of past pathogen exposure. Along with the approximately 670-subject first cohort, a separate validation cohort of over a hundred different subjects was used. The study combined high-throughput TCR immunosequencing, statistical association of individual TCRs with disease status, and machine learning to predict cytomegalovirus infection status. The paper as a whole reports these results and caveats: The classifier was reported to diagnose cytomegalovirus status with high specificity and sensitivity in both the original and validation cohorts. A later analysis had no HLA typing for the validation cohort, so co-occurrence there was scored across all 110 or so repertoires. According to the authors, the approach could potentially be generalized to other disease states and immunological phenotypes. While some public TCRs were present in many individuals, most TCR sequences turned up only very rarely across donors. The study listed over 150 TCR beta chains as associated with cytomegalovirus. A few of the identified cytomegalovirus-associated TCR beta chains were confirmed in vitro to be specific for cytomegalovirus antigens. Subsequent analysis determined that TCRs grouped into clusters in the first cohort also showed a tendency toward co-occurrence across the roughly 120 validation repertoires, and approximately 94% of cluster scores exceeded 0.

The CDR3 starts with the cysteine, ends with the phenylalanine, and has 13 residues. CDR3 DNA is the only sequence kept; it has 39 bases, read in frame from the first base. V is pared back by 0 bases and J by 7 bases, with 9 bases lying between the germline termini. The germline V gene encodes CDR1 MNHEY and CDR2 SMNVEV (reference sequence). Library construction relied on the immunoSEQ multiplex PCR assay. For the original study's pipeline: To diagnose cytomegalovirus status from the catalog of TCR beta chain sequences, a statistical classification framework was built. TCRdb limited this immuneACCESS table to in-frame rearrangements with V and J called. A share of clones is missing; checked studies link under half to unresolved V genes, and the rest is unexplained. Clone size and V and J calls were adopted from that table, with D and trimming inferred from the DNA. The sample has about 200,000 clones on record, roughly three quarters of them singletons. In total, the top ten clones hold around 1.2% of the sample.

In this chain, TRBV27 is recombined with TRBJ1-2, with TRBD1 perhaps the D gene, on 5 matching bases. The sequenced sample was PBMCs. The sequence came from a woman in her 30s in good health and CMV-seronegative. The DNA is TGTGCCAGCAGTTTATCAGGGAGGGGTGGCTACACCTTC. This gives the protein CASSLSGRGGYTF.